Listed below are T cell receptor beta chains from one sample, sequenced in a study of T cells in Graves' hyperthyroidism and ophthalmopathy. TCRdb recomputed calls from the multiplex PCR reads with MiXCR, one row per CDR3 protein. In the table there are hundreds of thousands of distinct CDR3 sequences, roughly 20% of which are singletons. The material sequenced was blood. The source is a man aged 25-40 years with Graves' ophthalmopathy. Each CDR3 is given with its conserved first and last residue. Fields, in order: J gene, clone size, V gene, D gene, CDR3 DNA, CDR3 protein. A D gene is named only where the DNA matches it firmly. Size is omitted from some rows. Given values are once, few, many or a class for expanded clones.

TRBJ1-1	few	TRBV9	.	TGTGCCAGCAGCCCCAGGACGAGCACTGAAGCTTTCTTT	CASSPRTSTEAFF
TRBJ2-2	few	TRBV20-1	.	TGCAGTGCACATCGGAACACCGGGGAGCTGTTTTTT	CSAHRNTGELFF
TRBJ1-4	.	TRBV29-1	.	TGCAGCGTGCGGGGGGCAGGGGTGTATGAAAAACTGTTTTTT	CSVRGAGVYEKLFF
TRBJ2-2	few	TRBV19	.	TGTGCCAGTACCTTGACCGACTACGTCCCCGGGGAGCTGTTTTTT	CASTLTDYVPGELFF
TRBJ2-1	many	TRBV20-1	.	TGCAGTGCTAGAGTTGTGGGGGCGGCGAGCTCCTACAATGAGCAGTTCTTC	CSARVVGAASSYNEQFF
TRBJ2-1	.	TRBV6-2/TRBV6-3	TRBD2	TGTGCCAGCAGTTCCGGTAGCGGGAGGCAGTTCTTC	CASSSGSGRQFF
TRBJ2-1	.	TRBV4-1	TRBD2	TGCGCCAGCAGCCAGTCCGGGACTAGCGGGATCGATGAGCAGTTCTTC	CASSQSGTSGIDEQFF
TRBJ2-1	many	TRBV2	.	TGTGCCAGCACCCAGTTGGGATTTAGCGGAACCTCCTACAATGAGCAGTTCTTC	CASTQLGFSGTSYNEQFF
TRBJ2-1	few	TRBV29-1	.	TGCAGCGTTGAAATCGGTCCGCATGAGCAGTTCTTC	CSVEIGPHEQFF
TRBJ2-7	few	TRBV9	TRBD2	TGTGCCAGCAGCGTCGGGACTAGCGGGACCTTTGAGCAGTACTTC	CASSVGTSGTFEQYF
TRBJ2-1	many	TRBV11-3	TRBD2	TGTGCCAGCAGCTTTAGCGGGAGGGCCTCTAATGAGCAGTTCTTC	CASSFSGRASNEQFF
TRBJ2-6	.	TRBV6-8	.	TGTGCCAGCTTGTGGGCTTCTGGGGCCAACGTCCTGACTTTC	CASLWASGANVLTF
TRBJ2-1	.	TRBV27	.	TGTGCCAGCCCCCCTCGAACGGGACCCTCCTACAATGAGCAGTTCTTC	CASPPRTGPSYNEQFF
TRBJ2-7	once	TRBV2	TRBD1	TGTGCCAGCCATGGTCCGGCGGGACAGGGTAATGTCAATGAGCAGTACTTC	CASHGPAGQGNVNEQYF
TRBJ2-7	few	TRBV19	TRBD1	TGTGCCAGTAGATACCGGTACAGGGGCTCCTACGAGCAGTACTTC	CASRYRYRGSYEQYF
TRBJ2-4	few	TRBV11-2	TRBD1	TGTGCCAGCAGCAGCGACAGGGTTTTATCCAAAAACATTCAGTACTTC	CASSSDRVLSKNIQYF
TRBJ2-7	few	TRBV2	.	TGTGCCAGCAGTGAGAGCCTCGGTGTCTACGAGCAGTACTTC	CASSESLGVYEQYF
TRBJ2-2	.	TRBV5-1	.	TGCGCCAGCAGCGTGACAGGAGCCACCGGGGAGCTGTTTTTT	CASSVTGATGELFF
TRBJ1-6	.	TRBV6-1	TRBD1	TGTGCCAGCAGTGAAATTCCGGGACAGGGGAAGTCACCCCTCCACTTT	CASSEIPGQGKSPLHF
TRBJ2-7	.	TRBV12-3/TRBV12-4	TRBD1	TGTGCCAGCAGTCGCAACCCAGGGACAGGCCTTCCTTTGGGTTACGAGCAGTACTTC	CASSRNPGTGLPLGYEQYF
TRBJ2-5	.	TRBV2	.	TGTGCCAGCGCCTTGGGACGCCAAGAGACCCAGTACTTC	CASALGRQETQYF
TRBJ2-3	.	TRBV27	TRBD1	TGTGCCAGTCGACAGGGAACCGTTAGCACAGATACGCAGTATTTT	CASRQGTVSTDTQYF